Listed below are T cell receptor beta chains from one sample, sequenced in a study of T cells after posttransplantation cyclophosphamide. The data were produced by immunoSEQ multiplex PCR, yet TCRdb's version contains in-frame clones alone and is incomplete. The sample carries under 20,000 clones, around 68% recorded once. The material sequenced was PBMCs, taken after an allogeneic stem cell transplant with post-transplant cyclophosphamide. These receptors originate from a male patient aged 25-45 years who received an allogeneic stem cell transplant from a related donor, was CMV-positive, and had acute GVHD only. Some T cells here may be from the graft donor. CDR3s include the opening cysteine and the closing phenylalanine or tryptophan. The order of the fields is V gene, D gene, clone size, J gene, CDR3 protein, CDR3 DNA. D genes are given only for firm matches. Rows may omit the clone size; those that give it use once, few, many or a size class.

TRBV28	-	-	TRBJ1-2	CASSFHRDAAYGYTF	TGTGCCAGCAGTTTCCACAGGGACGCAGCCTATGGCTACACCTTC
TRBV9	TRBD1	-	TRBJ1-1	CASSAIQGASTEAFF	TGTGCCAGCAGCGCGATACAGGGGGCCAGCACTGAAGCTTTCTTT
TRBV4-3	-	-	TRBJ2-7	CASSLTTGRRYEQYF	TGCGCCAGCAGCCTTACGACAGGTAGGAGGTACGAGCAGTACTTC
TRBV9	TRBD2	-	TRBJ2-7	CASSSGLRLSDEQYF	TGTGCCAGCAGCTCGGGACTACGCCTTTCAGACGAGCAGTACTTC
TRBV30	-	-	TRBJ2-6	CAWSVGGANVLTF	TGTGCCTGGAGTGTGGGCGGGGCCAACGTCCTGACTTTC
TRBV4-3	-	-	TRBJ2-1	CASSQEWGHSYNEQFF	TGCGCCAGCAGCCAAGAGTGGGGCCACTCCTACAATGAGCAGTTCTTC
TRBV5-1	TRBD1	-	TRBJ1-2	CASSLYRGNNYGYTF	TGCGCCAGCAGCTTGTACAGGGGAAACAACTATGGCTACACCTTC
TRBV7-7	-	-	TRBJ1-1	CASSSRRTGPEAFF	TGTGCCAGCAGCTCCCGGCGTACAGGGCCTGAAGCTTTCTTT
TRBV5-1	TRBD1	-	TRBJ2-4	CASSSGTGKNIQYF	TGCGCCAGCAGCTCCGGGACAGGCAAAAACATTCAGTACTTC
TRBV6-4	TRBD1	-	TRBJ2-3	CASRGTGSTDTQYF	TGTGCCAGCAGAGGGACAGGGAGCACAGATACGCAGTATTTT
TRBV4-1	-	few	TRBJ2-7	CASSRGQSSYEQYF	TGCGCCAGCAGCCGAGGACAGAGTTCCTACGAGCAGTACTTC
TRBV13	TRBD1	-	TRBJ1-6	CASSFWDRARDSPLHF	TGTGCCAGCAGCTTTTGGGACAGGGCCAGGGATTCACCCCTCCACTTT
TRBV7-2	TRBD2	-	TRBJ2-3	CASSRSGGGSTDTQYF	TGTGCCAGCAGCCGTAGCGGGGGGGGGAGCACAGATACGCAGTATTTT
TRBV7-2	-	once	TRBJ1-6	CASRMGAVSNSPLHF	TGTGCCAGCAGAATGGGGGCGGTCTCGAATTCACCCCTCCACTTT
TRBV30	TRBD1	-	TRBJ1-6	CAWSGDRLSNSPLHF	TGTGCCTGGAGTGGGGACAGGCTGAGTAATTCACCCCTCCACTTT
TRBV29-1	-	few	TRBJ1-2	CSVAGVYGYTF	TGCAGCGTCGCAGGGGTGTATGGCTACACCTTC
TRBV29-1	-	-	TRBJ2-2	CSVVDQPGGELFF	TGCAGCGTTGTGGACCAACCGGGAGGGGAGCTGTTTTTT
TRBV4-1	-	-	TRBJ2-2	CASSPDRTTGELFF	TGCGCCAGCAGCCCCGACAGGACCACCGGGGAGCTGTTTTTT
TRBV28	TRBD1	once	TRBJ1-4	CASRLTGVREKLFF	TGTGCCAGCAGATTGACAGGGGTTAGGGAAAAACTGTTTTTT
TRBV4-2	TRBD1	-	TRBJ2-7	CASSPDRGPYEQYF	TGTGCCAGCAGCCCGGACAGGGGCCCCTACGAGCAGTACTTC
TRBV21-1	-	-	TRBJ1-5	CASSKARGVTEPNSNQPQHF	TGTGCCAGCAGCAAAGCACGTGGAGTCACCGAACCTAATAGCAATCAGCCCCAGCATTTT
TRBV7-9	-	-	TRBJ2-1	CASSPVRLGRGFSYNEQFF	TGTGCCAGCAGCCCCGTCAGGCTTGGGCGGGGATTCTCCTACAATGAGCAGTTCTTC
TRBV5-1	TRBD1	-	TRBJ2-7	CASSWDRENEQYF	TGCGCCAGCAGCTGGGACAGGGAGAACGAGCAGTACTTC
TRBV7-9	TRBD2	-	TRBJ2-1	CASSPRGGGSLGQFF	TGTGCCAGCAGCCCCCGCGGCGGGGGATCCTTGGGGCAGTTCTTC
TRBV7-2	TRBD1	-	TRBJ2-3	CASSRDRGVADTQYF	TGTGCCAGCAGCCGGGACAGGGGGGTTGCAGATACGCAGTATTTT
TRBV7-2	-	once	TRBJ2-3	CASSLGGRGRQDTQYF	TGTGCCAGCAGCCTAGGGGGGAGGGGCCGCCAAGATACGCAGTATTTT
TRBV10-3	-	-	TRBJ2-7	CATTESYEQYF	TGTGCCACGACGGAGTCCTACGAGCAGTACTTC
TRBV7-9	-	few	TRBJ1-1	CASSLLRDRTEAFF	TGTGCCAGCAGCTTACTCAGGGATCGGACTGAAGCTTTCTTT
TRBV4-2	-	-	TRBJ1-1	CASSQDLLWGVGNTEAFF	TGTGCCAGCAGCCAAGATCTTTTATGGGGAGTTGGGAACACTGAAGCTTTCTTT
TRBV18	-	-	TRBJ1-1	CASSPQWQDTEAFF	TGTGCCAGCTCACCACAATGGCAGGACACTGAAGCTTTCTTT
TRBV10-2	TRBD2	-	TRBJ2-5	CASSPGLAGGSETQYF	TGCGCCAGCAGTCCGGGACTAGCGGGGGGTTCAGAGACCCAGTACTTC
TRBV11-3	-	-	TRBJ1-3	CASSLGGGNTIYF	TGTGCCAGCAGCTTAGGAGGTGGCAACACCATATATTTT